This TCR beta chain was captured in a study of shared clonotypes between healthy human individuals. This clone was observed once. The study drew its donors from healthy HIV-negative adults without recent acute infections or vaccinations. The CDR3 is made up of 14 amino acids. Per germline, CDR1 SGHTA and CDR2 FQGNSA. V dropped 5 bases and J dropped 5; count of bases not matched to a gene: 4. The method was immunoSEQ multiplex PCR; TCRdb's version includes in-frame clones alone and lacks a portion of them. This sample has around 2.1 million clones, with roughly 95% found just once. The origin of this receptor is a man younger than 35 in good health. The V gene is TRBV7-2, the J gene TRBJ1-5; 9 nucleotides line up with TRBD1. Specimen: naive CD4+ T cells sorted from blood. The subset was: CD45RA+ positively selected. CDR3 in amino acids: CASSPGTGYQPQHF. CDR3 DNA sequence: TGTGCCAGCAGCCCCGGGACAGGGTATCAGCCCCAGCATTTT.